This T cell receptor beta chain was obtained from a study of cytomegalovirus exposure and HLA in healthy donors. Remarks on this clone: Its antigen is not identified.

Findings and caveats of the study: The authors enumerated 150 to 200 TCR beta chains as linked to cytomegalovirus. Sequences of the TCR beta chain were said to predict the HLA-A and HLA-B alleles of most subjects accurately.

PCR primers comprised 60 Vbeta and 13 Jbeta primers. The protocol was immunoSEQ multiplex PCR, while the TCRdb copy is restricted to in-frame clones and leaves out a portion. Of more than 85,000 clones listed, roughly four fifths were seen once; the top ten hold 14%. The V gene's germline CDR1 is SGHDN and CDR2 FVKESK. V lost 5 bases to trimming and J lost 8 bases, with 16 bases between them. The CDR3 consists of 13 residues. The TCR originated in a male donor in good health and CMV-seropositive. This chain links TRBV14 with TRBJ2-7; D gene uncertain. The source material was PBMCs. CDR3 in DNA: TGTGCCAGCAGCAGACACCCACACTCCCAGCAGTACTTC. It yields the protein CASSRHPHSQQYF.